This T cell receptor (beta chain) is drawn from a study of identical twins. The V and J ends lost 1 base and 5 bases respectively, with 15 bases between them. The CDR3 length is 15 residues. In this sample, this clonotype turned up a few times. A single record per CDR3 protein comes from TCRdb applying MiXCR to the 5' RACE reads. The table lists 250,000 or so distinct CDR3 sequences, 5.5% to 8% of them singletons. The same data also contributed to another study, on yellow fever vaccine responses in identical twins.

This sequence was found in a woman younger than 30 in good health. Material: memory (CD45RO+) T cells sorted from blood. The chain uses TRBV12-3 or TRBV12-4 and TRBJ2-7; no firm D call. The CDR3 bases are TGTGCCAGCAGTTTAGGGAACGTCAAGTGGGACGAGCAGTACTTC. This translates into CASSLGNVKWDEQYF.